The 13 T cell receptor beta chains presented below share a single source sample, sequenced in a study of Ad26.COV2.S vaccination and SARS-CoV-2 variants. Treatment given: roughly 18 received Ad26.COV2.S at low or high dose, single or two shots; 5 received placebo; per-sample allocation not given. Collection of samples fell on day 63 after the first vaccine or placebo injection. Assay: immunoSEQ multiplex PCR; the TCRdb copy retains only in-frame clones and omits some. This table has more than 300,000 clones, 88% appearing once. Sequences were derived from peripheral blood, sampled in a trial of Ad26.COV2.S vaccine versus placebo. These receptors originate from a person between 18 and 59 years old who received the Ad26.COV2.S COVID-19 vaccine or a placebo.

J is TRBJ1-5 and V is TRBV7-2; no definite D call. Trimming shortened V by 0 bases and J by 9 bases, and 18 bases separated the two germline ends. CDR1 SGHTA and CDR2 FQGNSA come from the germline V gene. CDR3 length equals 16 residues. The CDR3 sequence: CASSLATGSLLWPQHF. CDR3 bases: TGTGCCAGCAGCTTAGCGACGGGAAGCCTTTTGTGGCCCCAGCATTTT.

This clone has just one count. The V call is TRBV9, the J call TRBJ2-1; 7 bases align to TRBD1. Germline lookup yields CDR1 SGDLS and CDR2 YYNGEE. The junction had 4 bases not matched to a gene; V was cut back by 4 bases and J by 0 bases. The CDR3 has 15 amino acids. The chain's CDR3 is CASSPGTASYNEQFF. In DNA form, the CDR3 reads TGTGCCAGCAGCCCAGGGACAGCCTCCTACAATGAGCAGTTCTTC.

The chain employs TRBV15 and TRBJ2-1; 14 bases align to TRBD2. The CDR3 extends over 14 amino acids. The V segment lost 5 bases and the J segment 9 bases; nucleotides outside the gene matches: 3. CDR1 and CDR2 from the germline V gene are LNHNV and YYDKDF (reference sequence). The CDR3 coding sequence is TGTGCCACCAGCTCAGGACTAGCGGGAGGTGAGCAGTTCTTC. Translation gives CATSSGLAGGEQFF.

The chain recombines TRBV6-6 with TRBJ2-1, with TRBD1 identical over 8 bases. V dropped 6 bases and J dropped 2; count of bases not matched to a gene: 9. CDR1 MNHNY and CDR2 SVGAGI come from the germline V gene (reference sequence). The CDR3 has 16 amino acids. CDR3 DNA: TGTGCCAGCAGCCCCATCGGACAGGGTCCCTACAATGAGCAGTTCTTC. Translating gives CASSPIGQGPYNEQFF.

As regards this clone: The same CDR3 arises from other DNA sequences in this sample as well. V usage is TRBV5-1 and J usage is TRBJ1-1; D unclear. Germline V gene lookup returns CDR1 SGHRS and CDR2 YFSETQ. The CDR3 runs to 14 residues. V dropped 0 bases and J dropped 5 bases, with 11 bases sitting between them. CDR3 DNA: TGCGCCAGCAGCTTGGCCGCGGGTGGTACTGAAGCTTTCTTT. Translation: CASSLAAGGTEAFF.

The rearrangement links TRBV5-1 to TRBJ2-7; weak D call: TRBD2 (6 bases). Germline V gene sequence: CDR1 SGHRS, CDR2 YFSETQ. The V and J ends lost 4 bases and 7 bases respectively, with 18 bases between them. The CDR3 runs 14 residues. CDR3 in amino acids: CASSPGTSQEEQYF. CDR3 in DNA: TGCGCCAGCAGCCCAGGGACTTCCCAGGAAGAGCAGTACTTC.

The count of this clone is one. The chain has TRBV7-3 and TRBJ2-1; TRBD2 aligns across 14 bases. CDR3 size: 16 residues. Per germline, CDR1 SGHTA and CDR2 FQGTGA. V shed 2 bases and J 8 bases; nucleotides not matched to a gene: 5. CDR3 sequence: CASSLDGTSGSYEQFF. The CDR3 DNA follows: TGTGCCAGCAGCTTAGACGGGACTAGCGGGAGCTATGAGCAGTTCTTC. Together with reference TRBV7-3 and TRBJ2-1, the CDR3 gives the full variable domain: GAGVSQTPSNKVTEKGKYVELRCDPISGHTALYWYRQSLGQGPEFLIYFQGTGAADDSGLPNDRFFAVRPEGSVSTLKIQRTERGDSAVYLCASSLDGTSGSYEQFFGPGTRLTVL.

This chain joins TRBV7-9 and TRBJ1-2; possibly TRBD1 for D (6 bases). The germline CDR1 and CDR2 sequences are SEHNR and FQNEAQ (reference sequence). The CDR3 is 14 residues long. V gave up 1 base and J gave up 4 bases, with 10 bases separating them. The CDR3, as DNA: TGTGCCAGCAGCTTAGGGGAGGGGGTCTATGGCTACACCTTC. This encodes CASSLGEGVYGYTF.

The rearrangement joins TRBV27 to TRBJ2-7, with 10 bases fitting TRBD2. Trimming removed 6 bases from V and 2 bases from J; junction bases left unmatched: 10. CDR1 is MNHEY, CDR2 SMNVEV, per germline (reference sequence). The CDR3 is 16 residues long. The CDR3 nucleotides are TGTGCCAGCAGCCCCGTACAGAGCGGGAGGGCCTACGAGCAGTACTTC. This sequence encodes CASSPVQSGRAYEQYF.

V usage is TRBV9 and J usage is TRBJ2-7; TRBD2 aligns across 8 bases. The CDR3 is made up of 15 amino acids. From germline, CDR1 is SGDLS and CDR2 YYNGEE. V shed 4 bases, J shed 0 bases, and the junction held 6 bases outside the gene matches. CDR3 in amino acids: CASSLSGGLSYEQYF. The CDR3 nucleotides are TGTGCCAGCAGCCTAAGCGGGGGCCTCTCCTACGAGCAGTACTTC.

The chain has TRBV7-3 and TRBJ1-1; no clear D gene. Germline values: CDR1 SGHTA, CDR2 FQGTGA. This CDR3 has 14 residues. V was clipped by 2 bases and J by 2 bases, with 9 bases between them. The CDR3: CASSLAFGNTEAFF. In DNA form, the CDR3 reads TGTGCCAGCAGCTTAGCTTTTGGAAACACTGAAGCTTTCTTT.

The chain links TRBV27 to TRBJ2-3; perhaps TRBD2 as D (6 bases). The V gene's germline CDR1 is MNHEY and CDR2 SMNVEV (reference sequence). The ends were cut back, 1 base at V and 5 bases at J, with 31 bases in the middle. The CDR3 runs to 21 residues. This CDR3 reads CASSLFKRVGTQPLGVDTQYF. In DNA form, the CDR3 reads TGTGCCAGCAGTTTATTCAAACGTGTGGGGACTCAGCCCTTGGGAGTAGATACGCAGTATTTT.

This chain joins TRBV7-9 and TRBJ2-7; the D gene could be TRBD1 or TRBD2 (6 bases each). This CDR3 has 13 residues. V was shortened by 5 bases and J by 6 bases, with 14 bases between the two germline ends. The germline gives CDR1 SEHNR, CDR2 FQNEAQ (reference sequence). DNA for the CDR3: TGTGCCAGCAGCCTCGAACAGGGAGGCGAGCAGTACTTC. Encoded protein: CASSLEQGGEQYF.